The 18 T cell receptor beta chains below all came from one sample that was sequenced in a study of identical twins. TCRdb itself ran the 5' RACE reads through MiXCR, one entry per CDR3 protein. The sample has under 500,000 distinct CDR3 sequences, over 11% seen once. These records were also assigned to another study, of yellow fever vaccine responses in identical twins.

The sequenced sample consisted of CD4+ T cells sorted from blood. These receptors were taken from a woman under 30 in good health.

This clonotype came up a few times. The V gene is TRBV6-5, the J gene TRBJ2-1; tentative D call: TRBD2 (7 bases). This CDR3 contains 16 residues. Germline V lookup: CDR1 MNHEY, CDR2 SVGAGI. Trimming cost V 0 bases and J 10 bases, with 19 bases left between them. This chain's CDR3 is CASSYSSGAGVWEQFF. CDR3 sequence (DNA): TGTGCCAGCAGTTACTCATCGGGGGCGGGAGTCTGGGAGCAGTTCTTC.

The CDR3 loop is CASSLPLQGSYNEQFF. CDR3 coding DNA: TGCGCCAGCAGTCTTCCATTACAGGGGTCCTACAATGAGCAGTTCTTC. J is TRBJ2-1 and V is TRBV5-1; 7 bases agree with TRBD1. Trimming at V came to 5 bases and at J to 1 base, leaving 9 bases not matched to a gene. Germline CDR1 is SGHRS and CDR2 is YFSETQ. This CDR3 is 16 amino acids long.

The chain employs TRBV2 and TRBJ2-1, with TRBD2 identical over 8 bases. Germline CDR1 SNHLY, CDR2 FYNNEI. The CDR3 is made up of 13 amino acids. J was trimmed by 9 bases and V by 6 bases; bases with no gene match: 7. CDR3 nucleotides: TGTGCCAGCAGCGCCGGGAGGGTCCTTGAGCAGTTCTTC. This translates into CASSAGRVLEQFF.

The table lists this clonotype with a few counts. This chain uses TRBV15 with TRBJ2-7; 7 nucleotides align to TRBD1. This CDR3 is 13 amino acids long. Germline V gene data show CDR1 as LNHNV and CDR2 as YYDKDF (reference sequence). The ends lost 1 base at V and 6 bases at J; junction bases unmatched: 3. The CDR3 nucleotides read TGTGCCACCAGCAGAGGACAGGGTCTCGAGCAGTACTTC. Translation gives CATSRGQGLEQYF.

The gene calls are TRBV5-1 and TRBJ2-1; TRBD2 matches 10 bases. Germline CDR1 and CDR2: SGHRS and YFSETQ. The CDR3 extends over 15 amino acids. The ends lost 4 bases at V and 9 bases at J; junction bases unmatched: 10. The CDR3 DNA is TGCGCCAGCAGCCCCCAAGCGGGGGGGGTCGGTGAGCAGTTCTTC. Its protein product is CASSPQAGGVGEQFF.

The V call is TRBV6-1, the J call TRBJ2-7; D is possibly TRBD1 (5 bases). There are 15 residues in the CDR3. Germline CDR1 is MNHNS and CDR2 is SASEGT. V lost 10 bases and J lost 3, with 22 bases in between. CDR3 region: CATIPTTARSYEQYF. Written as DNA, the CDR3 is TGTGCCACCATACCCACGACAGCAAGAAGCTACGAGCAGTACTTC.

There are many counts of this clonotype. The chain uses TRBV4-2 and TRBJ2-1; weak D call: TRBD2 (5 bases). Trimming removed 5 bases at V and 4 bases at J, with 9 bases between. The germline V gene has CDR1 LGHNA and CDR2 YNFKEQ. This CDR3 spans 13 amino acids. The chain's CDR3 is CASSSPGYNEQFF. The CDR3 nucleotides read TGTGCCAGCAGCTCGCCGGGATACAATGAGCAGTTCTTC.

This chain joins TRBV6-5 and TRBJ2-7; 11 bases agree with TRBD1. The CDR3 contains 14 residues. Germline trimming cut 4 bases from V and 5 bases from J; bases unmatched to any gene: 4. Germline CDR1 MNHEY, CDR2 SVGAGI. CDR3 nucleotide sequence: TGTGCCAGCAGTTGGACAGGGGGCGTCAACGAGCAGTACTTC. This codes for CASSWTGGVNEQYF.

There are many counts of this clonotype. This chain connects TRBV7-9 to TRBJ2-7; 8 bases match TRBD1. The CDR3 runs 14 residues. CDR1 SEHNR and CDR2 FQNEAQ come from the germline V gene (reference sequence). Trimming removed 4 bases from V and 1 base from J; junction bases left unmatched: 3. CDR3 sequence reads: CASSSRDRSYEQYF. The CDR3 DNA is TGTGCCAGCAGCTCCCGGGACAGGTCCTACGAGCAGTACTTC.

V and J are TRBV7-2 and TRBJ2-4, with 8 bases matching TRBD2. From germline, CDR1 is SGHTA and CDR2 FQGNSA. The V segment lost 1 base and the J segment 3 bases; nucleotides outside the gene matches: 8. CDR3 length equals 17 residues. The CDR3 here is CASSLVNVAGLKNIQYF. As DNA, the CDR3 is TGTGCCAGCAGCTTAGTAAATGTAGCGGGGCTCAAAAACATTCAGTACTTC.

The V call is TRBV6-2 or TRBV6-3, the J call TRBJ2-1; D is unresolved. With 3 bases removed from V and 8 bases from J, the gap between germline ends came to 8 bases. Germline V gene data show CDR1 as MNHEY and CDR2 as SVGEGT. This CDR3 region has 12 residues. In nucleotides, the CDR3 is TGTGCCAGCAGTTATATGTTCGATGAGCAGTTCTTC. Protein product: CASSYMFDEQFF.

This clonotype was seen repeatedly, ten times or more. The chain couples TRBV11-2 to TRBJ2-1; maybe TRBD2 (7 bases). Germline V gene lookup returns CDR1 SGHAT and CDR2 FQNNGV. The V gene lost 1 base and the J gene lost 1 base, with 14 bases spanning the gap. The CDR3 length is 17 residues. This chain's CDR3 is CASSLGGGGGSYNEQFF. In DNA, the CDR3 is TGTGCCAGCAGCTTAGGGGGGGGCGGAGGGTCCTACAATGAGCAGTTCTTC.

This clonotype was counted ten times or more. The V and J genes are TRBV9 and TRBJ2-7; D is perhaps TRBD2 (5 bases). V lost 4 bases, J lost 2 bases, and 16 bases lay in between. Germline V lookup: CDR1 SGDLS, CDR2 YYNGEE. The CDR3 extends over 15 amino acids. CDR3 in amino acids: CASSKSLTRTYEQYF. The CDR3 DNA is TGTGCCAGCAGCAAAAGCCTTACTAGGACCTACGAGCAGTACTTC.

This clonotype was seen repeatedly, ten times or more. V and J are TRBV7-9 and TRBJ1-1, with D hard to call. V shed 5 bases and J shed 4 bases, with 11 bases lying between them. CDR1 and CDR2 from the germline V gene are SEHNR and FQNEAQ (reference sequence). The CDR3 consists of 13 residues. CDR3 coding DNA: TGTGCCAGCAGCCTAACTACCAGCACTGAAGCTTTCTTT. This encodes CASSLTTSTEAFF.

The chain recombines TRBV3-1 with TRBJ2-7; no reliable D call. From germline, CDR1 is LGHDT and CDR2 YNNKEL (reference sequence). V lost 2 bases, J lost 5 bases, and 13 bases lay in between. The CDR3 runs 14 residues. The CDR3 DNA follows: TGTGCCAGCAGCCAACTCGGCCTTCCCAACGAGCAGTACTTC. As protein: CASSQLGLPNEQYF.

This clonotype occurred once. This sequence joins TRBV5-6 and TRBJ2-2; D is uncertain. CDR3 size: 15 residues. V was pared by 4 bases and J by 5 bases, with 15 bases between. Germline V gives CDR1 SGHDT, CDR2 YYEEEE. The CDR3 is CASSLPTTLTGELFF. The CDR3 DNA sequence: TGTGCCAGCAGCCTACCAACGACCCTTACCGGGGAGCTGTTTTTT.

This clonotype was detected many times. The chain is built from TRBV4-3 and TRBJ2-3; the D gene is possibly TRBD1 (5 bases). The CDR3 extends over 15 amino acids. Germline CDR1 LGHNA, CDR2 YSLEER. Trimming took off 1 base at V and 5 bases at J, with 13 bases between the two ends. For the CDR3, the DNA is TGCGCCAGCAGCCAAGGGGCAACAAGGGGAGATACGCAGTATTTT. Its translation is CASSQGATRGDTQYF.

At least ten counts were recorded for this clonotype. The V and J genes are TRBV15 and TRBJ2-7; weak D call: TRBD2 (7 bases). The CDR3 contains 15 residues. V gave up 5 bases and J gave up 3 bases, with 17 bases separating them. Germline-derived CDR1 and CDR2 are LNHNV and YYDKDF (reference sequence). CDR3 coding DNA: TGTGCCACCAGCGGTAGGGGGGGCAAAATCTACGAGCAGTACTTC. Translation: CATSGRGGKIYEQYF.